The following is a T cell receptor (beta chain) sequence with its context. These data originate in a study of cytomegalovirus exposure and HLA in healthy donors. This CDR3 comprises 14 residues. Germline V gives CDR1 SGHRS, CDR2 YFSETQ. Germline trimming cut 3 bases from V and 4 bases from J; bases unmatched to any gene: 2. Some clones are missing from TCRdb's copy, which holds only in-frame ones; the method was immunoSEQ multiplex PCR. Of around 69,000 clones listed, 95% to 96% are singletons. This TCR was recovered from a woman aged 18-29 years in good health and CMV-seropositive. This chain links TRBV5-1 with TRBJ2-2; TRBD1 aligns across 8 bases. Sequencing input: PBMCs. CDR3 DNA sequence: TGCGCCAGCAGCTACGGGACAGGCACCGGGGAGCTGTTTTTT. Its translation is CASSYGTGTGELFF.